This T cell receptor (beta chain) was observed in a study of cytomegalovirus exposure and HLA in healthy donors. Trimming pared 2 bases from V and 3 bases from J, leaving 13 bases between. Germline V gives CDR1 MNHNS, CDR2 SASEGT. The CDR3 spans 15 residues. A multiplex PCR was run with 60 Vbeta primers and 13 Jbeta primers. Here immunoSEQ multiplex PCR was the method, and the copy in TCRdb shows in-frame clones only, minus some. The sample shows around 150,000 clones, about four fifths of them seen only once. This TCR was sampled from a man between 50 and 59 years old in good health and CMV-seropositive. Material for sequencing was PBMCs. V gene TRBV6-1 combines with J gene TRBJ2-5; TRBD2 is a possible D gene (5 bases). The CDR3 protein is CASSERGIAEETQYF. CDR3 nucleotides: TGTGCCAGCAGTGAAAGAGGGATAGCCGAAGAGACCCAGTACTTC.